The rows below give T cell receptor beta chains drawn from one sample of a study of T cell responses to AZD1222 COVID-19 vaccine. Profiling relied on immunoSEQ multiplex PCR, and the TCRdb table lists in-frame clones only, not all of them. The sample consists of some 100,000 clones, about 90% of them appearing once. The source was peripheral blood, collected on day 0 of AZD1222 vaccination. The receptors come from an adult in good health. CDR3s include the opening cysteine and the closing phenylalanine or tryptophan. A D gene is named only where the DNA matches it firmly. Size tells how often a clone was seen (once, few, many) or the class of an expanded clone, and some rows leave it out.

v_call	clone_size	d_call	j_call	cdr3_length	cdr3_nt	cdr3_aa
TRBV9	NA	NA	TRBJ1-1	14	TGTGCCAGCAGCTTCGTTGACACGAACACTGAAGCTTTCTTT	CASSFVDTNTEAFF
TRBV30	NA	TRBD1	TRBJ1-4	17	TGTGCCTGGAGTGCTCCACCGGGACAGGGGTTCGGAGAAAAACTGTTTTTT	CAWSAPPGQGFGEKLFF
TRBV7-3	once	NA	TRBJ2-5	15	TGTGCCAGCAGCTTAGGTGGGGGGGCGGCGGAGACCCAGTACTTC	CASSLGGGAAETQYF
TRBV6-5	NA	NA	TRBJ1-1	14	TGTGCCAGCAGACCGGGACTTATGAACACTGAAGCTTTCTTT	CASRPGLMNTEAFF
TRBV27	once	TRBD1	TRBJ2-1	14	TGTGCCAGGCTAGGACAGGGCTCCTACAATGAGCAGTTCTTC	CARLGQGSYNEQFF
TRBV25-1	NA	NA	TRBJ2-5	12	TGTGCCAGCTCTCGGGAAGGTGAGACCCAGTACTTC	CASSREGETQYF
TRBV14	NA	NA	TRBJ2-7	13	TGTGCCAGCAGCCAAGTGGGCAGCTCCGAGCAGTACTTC	CASSQVGSSEQYF
TRBV7-2	NA	TRBD2	TRBJ2-3	15	TGTGCCAGCAGCCGGACTAGCGGGGGAGCAGATACGCAGTATTTT	CASSRTSGGADTQYF
TRBV19	once	NA	TRBJ1-2	13	TGTGCCAGTACCCCCCGGGCAGACTATGGCTACACCTTC	CASTPRADYGYTF
TRBV6-2/TRBV6-3	NA	NA	TRBJ1-2	19	TGTGCCAGCAGTTACCCCCGGACGGAACTATCCCCCAATGCCTATGGCTACACCTTC	CASSYPRTELSPNAYGYTF
TRBV6-2/TRBV6-3	NA	TRBD1	TRBJ2-1	19	TGTGCCAGCAGTTCTCTTGGACAGGGGATCACTGGAGGTTTGGATGAGCAGTTCTTC	CASSSLGQGITGGLDEQFF
TRBV11-2	NA	NA	TRBJ1-2	13	TGTGCCAGCAGCGTCGACATCGAGACTGGCTACACCTTC	CASSVDIETGYTF
TRBV7-9	NA	NA	TRBJ2-6	15	TGTGCCAGGCAGGCAGGGCCCTCTGGGGCCAACGTCCTGACTTTC	CARQAGPSGANVLTF
TRBV19	few	NA	TRBJ1-1	14	TGTGCCAGTATCAGGACACTCCAAAGGGCTGAAGCTTTCTTT	CASIRTLQRAEAFF
TRBV5-1	NA	NA	TRBJ2-7	15	TGCGCCAGCAGCTTGGTGGGCAGTTTCTCCTACGAGCAGTACTTC	CASSLVGSFSYEQYF
TRBV29-1	few	NA	TRBJ2-1	11	TGCAGCGTGAAACTCAACAATGAGCAGTTCTTC	CSVKLNNEQFF
TRBV5-1	NA	NA	TRBJ1-3	15	TGCGCCAGCAGCTTGGAAGGGGGTGGAGGAAACACCATATATTTT	CASSLEGGGGNTIYF
TRBV6-5	NA	TRBD1	TRBJ2-7	13	TGTGCCAGCAGTATCACAGGGGTGGTCGAGCAGTACTTC	CASSITGVVEQYF